The text below deals with one TCR beta chain. The CDR3 runs to 12 residues. Germline V CDR1 and CDR2: SGHVS, FQNEAQ. Trimming cost V 1 base and J 8 bases, with 9 bases left between them. TCRdb fed the RT-PCR reads into MiXCR, producing one record per CDR3 protein. Of about 680,000 distinct CDR3 sequences in the sample, over 12% were seen once. This TCR was recovered from a female donor in good health, serving as a healthy control. The rearrangement uses TRBV7-8 and TRBJ2-7; no firm D call. The sample was memory CD4+ T cells from blood. The CDR3 here is CASSLVKEKQYF. The CDR3 nucleotides read TGTGCCAGCAGCTTAGTTAAGGAAAAGCAGTACTTC.